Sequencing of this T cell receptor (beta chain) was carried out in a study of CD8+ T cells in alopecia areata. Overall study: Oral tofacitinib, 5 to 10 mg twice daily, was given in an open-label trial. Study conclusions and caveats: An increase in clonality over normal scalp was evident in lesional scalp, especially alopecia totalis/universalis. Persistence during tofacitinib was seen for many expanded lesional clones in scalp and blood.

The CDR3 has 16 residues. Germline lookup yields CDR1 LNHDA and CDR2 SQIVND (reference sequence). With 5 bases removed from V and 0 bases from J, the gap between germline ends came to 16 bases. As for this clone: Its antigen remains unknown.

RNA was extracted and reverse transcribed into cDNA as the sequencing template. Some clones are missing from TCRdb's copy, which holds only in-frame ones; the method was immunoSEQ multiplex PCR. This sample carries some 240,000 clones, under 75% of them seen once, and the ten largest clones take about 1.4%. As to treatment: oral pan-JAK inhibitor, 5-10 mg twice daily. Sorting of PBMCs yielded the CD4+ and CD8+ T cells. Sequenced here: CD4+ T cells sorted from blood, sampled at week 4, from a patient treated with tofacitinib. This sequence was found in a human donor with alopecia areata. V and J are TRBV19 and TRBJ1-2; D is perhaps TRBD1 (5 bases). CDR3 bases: TGTGCCAGTAGTCACCGGTTGCAGGGAGCTAACTATGGCTACACCTTC. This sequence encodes CASSHRLQGANYGYTF. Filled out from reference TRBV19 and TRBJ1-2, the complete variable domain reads DGGITQSPKYLFRKEGQNVTLSCEQNLNHDAMYWYRQDPGQGLRLIYYSQIVNDFQKGDIAEGYSVSREKKESFPLTVTSAQKNPTAFYLCASSHRLQGANYGYTFGSGTRLTVV.